The 15 T cell receptor beta chains below were found in one sample sequenced in a study of blood T cell repertoires in COVID-19 (TCRdb year 2020). Libraries were prepared through the immunoSEQ multiplex PCR assay. TCRdb holds this immuneACCESS table with in-frame rearrangements only. Some clones are missing; in checked studies, unresolved V genes explain under half, and the rest has no known cause. Recorded for this sample are about 140,000 clones; about 80% of them occurred a single time. In total, the top ten clones hold roughly 4.4% of the sample. Sequenced input: peripheral blood. Receptors were obtained from a human donor in a cohort sampled during active COVID-19.

V gene TRBV24-1 combines with J gene TRBJ1-2, with a weak D call TRBD1 (6 bases). Between the trimmed V and J ends, which lost 2 bases and 4 bases, there was a span of 16 bases. CDR1 and CDR2 (germline): KGHDR, SFDVKD. The CDR3 loop spans 16 amino acids. CDR3 nucleotides: TGTGCCACCAGTGATTCTGCTCGGACAGTCACCTATGGCTACACCTTC. Translated: CATSDSARTVTYGYTF.

The chain couples TRBV11-3 to TRBJ2-7, with 8 positions matching TRBD2. The germline V gene has CDR1 SGHNT and CDR2 YENEEA. The length of the CDR3 is 13 residues. The V segment lost 1 base and the J segment 6 bases; nucleotides outside the gene matches: 2. The DNA of the CDR3 is TGTGCCAGCAGCTTAGTCGGGAGGGGCGAGCAGTACGTC. Its translation: CASSLVGRGEQYV.

The V gene is TRBV11-3, the J gene TRBJ2-2, with D perhaps matching TRBD2 (5 bases). The CDR3 runs 14 residues. Trimming removed 5 bases at V and 0 bases at J, with 7 bases between. CDR1 SGHNT and CDR2 YENEEA come from the germline V gene. The CDR3 here is CASSTGTNTGELFF. The CDR3 coding sequence is TGTGCCAGCAGCACCGGGACGAACACCGGGGAGCTGTTTTTT.

This clone was detected once. The J gene is TRBJ2-7, the V gene TRBV10-2; D is possibly TRBD2 (6 bases). Trimming removed 7 bases from V and 6 bases from J, with 22 bases in between. Germline V gives CDR1 WSHSY, CDR2 SAAADI. The CDR3 totals 15 residues. The CDR3, as DNA: TGCGCCAGCAACCAGAACCGGGACTTGCGTCTCGAGCAGTACTTC. Translated: CASNQNRDLRLEQYF.

CDR3 sequence reads: CASRPGTPNTEAFF. The CDR3 DNA reads TGCGCCAGCAGGCCCGGGACACCGAACACTGAAGCTTTCTTT. V and J are TRBV5-1 and TRBJ1-1; possibly TRBD1 for D (6 bases). This CDR3 has 14 residues. CDR1 is SGHRS and CDR2 is YFSETQ in the germline V gene. Trimming removed 5 bases from V and 1 base from J, with 12 bases in between.

This sequence joins TRBV7-9 and TRBJ1-1; D uncertain. CDR1 and CDR2 from the germline V gene are SEHNR and FQNEAQ (reference sequence). The V and J ends lost 5 bases and 2 bases respectively, with 9 bases between them. This CDR3 has 13 residues. CDR3 sequence: CASSRRGNTEAFF. CDR3 DNA sequence: TGTGCCAGCAGCCGAAGAGGCAACACTGAAGCTTTCTTT.

The rearrangement links TRBV19 to TRBJ2-5, with D possibly TRBD1 on 5 matching bases. Germline CDR1 LNHDA, CDR2 SQIVND (reference sequence). The CDR3 runs to 13 residues. With 4 bases removed from V and 1 base from J, the gap between germline ends came to 7 bases. This CDR3 is CASSRQIQETQYF. The CDR3 DNA reads as TGTGCCAGTAGTAGACAGATCCAAGAGACCCAGTACTTC.

The chain couples TRBV14 to TRBJ2-3; 11 bases are a match to TRBD2. CDR1 and CDR2 (germline): SGHDN, FVKESK. The length of the CDR3 is 19 residues. The V gene end was trimmed by 5 bases and the J gene end by 1 base; junction bases not matched to a gene: 14. CDR3 sequence (DNA): TGTGCCAGCAGCGGGGGACTAGCGGCTTCCTCTCGGGGCACAGATACGCAGTATTTT. This encodes CASSGGLAASSRGTDTQYF.

The V gene is TRBV6-2 or TRBV6-3, the J gene TRBJ2-7; a possible D gene is TRBD1 (6 bases). This CDR3 comprises 12 residues. CDR1 is MNHEY, CDR2 SVGEGT, per germline. The germline V and J ends were trimmed by 5 bases and 7 bases, with 12 bases remaining between them. Here the CDR3 DNA reads TGTGCCAGCAGTACCCTAGGGGGAGAGCAGTACGTC. Encoded protein: CASSTLGGEQYV.

V and J are TRBV11-2 and TRBJ1-6, with D possibly matching TRBD1 (6 bases). The CDR3 spans 17 residues. The V end lost 0 bases, the J end lost 10 bases, and 19 bases lay between the germline ends. Per germline, CDR1 SGHAT and CDR2 FQNNGV. The CDR3 loop reads CASSLDFIGGSRSPLHF. DNA for the CDR3: TGTGCCAGCAGCTTAGATTTTATTGGGGGCTCGAGGTCACCCCTCCACTTT.

J is TRBJ2-1 and V is TRBV6-5; perhaps TRBD1 as D (5 bases). Germline CDR1 MNHEY, CDR2 SVGAGI. CDR3 length: 15 amino acids. V was shortened by 3 bases and J by 8 bases, with 17 bases between the two germline ends. The CDR3 is CASSYLQGSIHEQFF. The CDR3 region has the DNA TGTGCCAGCAGTTATTTGCAGGGCTCGATACATGAGCAGTTCTTC.

The rearrangement links TRBV5-1 to TRBJ2-2; D gene ambiguous. Germline assignment: CDR1 SGHRS and CDR2 YFSETQ. Trimming left V 0 bases short and J 0 bases short, with 9 bases between. The CDR3 has 16 amino acids. The CDR3 nucleotides read TGCGCCAGCAGCTTGGACAGCCCCTCGAACACCGGGGAGCTGTTTTTT. Residues: CASSLDSPSNTGELFF.

The chain recombines TRBV6-5 with TRBJ1-6; tentatively, D is TRBD1 (5 bases). From germline, CDR1 is MNHEY and CDR2 SVGAGI. The V gene lost 5 bases and the J gene lost 6 bases, with 14 bases spanning the gap. This CDR3 region has 15 residues. The CDR3 DNA reads as TGTGCCAGCAGTAACCTTCGACAGATTAATTCACCCCTCCACTTT. Translated, it gives CASSNLRQINSPLHF.

The chain carries TRBV2 and TRBJ2-7, with TRBD2 matching 8 bases. This CDR3 contains 15 residues. After removal of 4 bases from V and 0 bases from J, the junction contained 5 bases not matched to a gene. The germline V gene has CDR1 SNHLY and CDR2 FYNNEI. CDR3 protein: CASSASGTSSYEQYV. CDR3 sequence (DNA): TGTGCCAGCAGTGCTTCCGGGACTAGCTCCTACGAGCAGTACGTC.

The rearrangement uses TRBV19 and TRBJ1-5, with a tentative D call TRBD1 (6 bases). The germline V and J ends were trimmed by 3 bases and 2 bases, with 8 bases remaining between them. Germline V gene sequence: CDR1 LNHDA, CDR2 SQIVND (reference sequence). This CDR3 contains 14 residues. The CDR3 spells CASSMTGGNQPQHF. The CDR3 region has the DNA TGTGCCAGTAGTATGACAGGTGGCAATCAGCCCCAGCATTTT.